Presented here are 22 T cell receptor beta chains from one specimen sequenced in a study of yellow fever vaccine responses in identical twins. TCRdb passed the RT-PCR reads through MiXCR, listing each CDR3 protein once. The repertoire holds under 4,000 distinct CDR3 sequences, around 87% seen once, with approximately 1.6% in the top ten. Sequenced here: T cells from blood (PBMCs), unsorted or a sorted subset (not recorded which), sampled before or after yellow fever vaccination (not recorded which). These TCRs come from a woman younger than 35 who received the yellow fever vaccine.

V usage is TRBV12-3 or TRBV12-4 and J usage is TRBJ2-7; D gene uncertain. The V end lost 5 bases, the J end lost 0 bases, and 11 bases lay between the germline ends. The CDR3 runs 14 residues. Here the CDR3 DNA reads TGTGCCAGCAGTCGCCAGGTCAGCTCCTACGAGCAGTACTTC. Translating it yields CASSRQVSSYEQYF.

The CDR3 is CSAEALNNEQFF. DNA of the CDR3: TGCAGTGCCGAGGCGCTGAACAATGAGCAGTTCTTC. This chain joins TRBV20-1 and TRBJ2-1; D remains ambiguous. CDR3 length: 12 residues. The germline CDR1 and CDR2 sequences are DFQATT and SNEGSKA (reference sequence). Trimming stripped 6 bases from V and 5 bases from J, with 11 bases between.

This clonotype was seen once. The V and J genes are TRBV19 and TRBJ2-7, with TRBD1 as a possible D gene (6 bases). Germline V gene data show CDR1 as LNHDA and CDR2 as SQIVND (reference sequence). V lost 4 bases, J lost 4 bases, and 8 bases lay in between. This CDR3 has 12 amino acids. In DNA form, the CDR3 reads TGTGCCAGTAGTACACAGGGTTACGAGCAGTACTTC. Translated: CASSTQGYEQYF.

The rearrangement joins TRBV18 to TRBJ2-1; no reliable D call. This CDR3 is built from 12 residues. Trimming took 4 bases from V and 6 from J, leaving 7 bases between them. Germline V gives CDR1 KGHSH, CDR2 LQKENI. The CDR3 loop is CASSQSVNEQFF. In nucleotides, the CDR3 is TGTGCCAGCTCACAATCAGTCAATGAGCAGTTCTTC.

This chain joins TRBV11-3 and TRBJ2-7; D remains unclear. CDR1 is SGHNT, CDR2 YENEEA, per germline. Trimming removed 4 bases at V and 0 bases at J, with 7 bases between. The length of the CDR3 is 13 residues. CDR3 coding DNA: TGTGCCAGCAGCTACACAAGCTCCTACGAGCAGTACTTC. It codes for CASSYTSSYEQYF. Full variable domain (missing parts from reference TRBV11-3 and TRBJ2-7): EAGVVQSPRYKIIEKKQPVAFWCNPISGHNTLYWYLQNLGQGPELLIRYENEEAVDDSQLPKDRFSAERLKGVDSTLKIQPAELGDSAVYLCASSYTSSYEQYFGPGTRLTVT.

A few counts support this clonotype. The chain recombines TRBV24-1 with TRBJ1-5; 12 nucleotides match TRBD1. The germline gives CDR1 KGHDR, CDR2 SFDVKD. V dropped 9 bases and J dropped 4; count of bases not matched to a gene: 12. This CDR3 is built from 17 residues. This chain's CDR3 is CATSPGTGGSFNQPQHF. DNA for the CDR3: TGTGCCACCTCACCCGGGACAGGGGGCTCGTTTAATCAGCCCCAGCATTTT.

The chain combines TRBV11-3 with TRBJ2-7; either TRBD1 or TRBD2 may supply D (5 bases each). This CDR3 has 12 residues. Germline V gene lookup returns CDR1 SGHNT and CDR2 YENEEA. V was cut by 4 bases and J by 9 bases, with 13 bases left in between. In nucleotides, the CDR3 is TGTGCCAGCAGCTCCTTCCAGGGAGCGCAGTACTTC. Its protein is CASSSFQGAQYF.

This chain joins TRBV7-2 and TRBJ2-6; D call uncertain. This CDR3 spans 14 amino acids. Between the trimmed V and J ends, which lost 5 bases and 0 bases, there was a span of 5 bases. Germline CDR1 is SGHTA and CDR2 is FQGNSA. CDR3: CASSATSGANVLTF. CDR3 coding DNA: TGTGCCAGCAGCGCGACCTCTGGGGCCAACGTCCTGACTTTC.

The CDR3 bases are TGTGCCAGCTCACCATTTAGGGAGAATGAGCAGTTCTTC. Its translation: CASSPFRENEQFF. V and J are TRBV18 and TRBJ2-1; weak D call: TRBD2 (5 bases). The CDR3 contains 13 residues. V was cut by 2 bases and J by 7 bases, with 9 bases left in between. Germline-derived CDR1 and CDR2 are KGHSH and LQKENI.

This chain links TRBV18 with TRBJ2-3; 13 nucleotides line up with TRBD2. V shed 2 bases and J 4 bases; nucleotides not matched to a gene: 0. This CDR3 spans 15 amino acids. CDR1 is KGHSH, CDR2 LQKENI, per germline. CDR3 region: CASSPGTSGADTQYF. The CDR3 nucleotides are TGTGCCAGCTCACCAGGGACTAGCGGGGCAGATACGCAGTATTTT.

The chain combines TRBV29-1 with TRBJ2-1; D gene unclear. The CDR3 spans 12 residues. Trimming cost V 6 bases and J 0 bases, with 6 bases left between them. Germline-derived CDR1 and CDR2 are SQVTM and ANQGSEA. In nucleotides, the CDR3 is TGCAGCGTCGCCCCCTCCTACAATGAGCAGTTCTTC. Protein product: CSVAPSYNEQFF.

This clonotype was seen only once. The chain is built from TRBV4-1 and TRBJ2-2; maybe TRBD2 (6 bases). Germline V gene sequence: CDR1 MGHRA, CDR2 YSYEKL. V lost 2 bases and J 0 bases, leaving 10 bases between the germline ends. CDR3 size: 16 residues. This CDR3 reads CASSQTPGANTGELFF. In DNA, the CDR3 is TGCGCCAGCAGCCAAACTCCGGGGGCGAACACCGGGGAGCTGTTTTTT.

V is TRBV7-1 and J is TRBJ2-2; 15 positions match TRBD2. TRBV7-1 is known as an ORF, though its function is uncertain. The CDR3 spans 17 residues. J gave up 3 bases and V 3 bases, and 2 bases lay outside the gene matches. CDR3: CASSSGTSGGYTGELFF. CDR3 bases: TGTGCCAGCAGCTCCGGGACTAGCGGGGGGTACACCGGGGAGCTGTTTTTT.

This clonotype appeared a single time. The gene calls are TRBV15 and TRBJ2-6; TRBD1 agrees at 9 bases. Germline V lookup: CDR1 LNHNV, CDR2 YYDKDF (reference sequence). The CDR3 consists of 17 residues. V dropped 5 bases and J dropped 2; count of bases not matched to a gene: 7. CDR3 in amino acids: CATSPRQGDTGANVLTF. For the CDR3, the DNA is TGTGCCACCAGCCCCAGACAGGGGGATACTGGGGCCAACGTCCTGACTTTC. The entire variable domain, with the rest obtained from reference TRBV15 and TRBJ2-6, is as follows: DAMVIQNPRYQVTQFGKPVTLSCSQTLNHNVMYWYQQKSSQAPKLLFHYYDKDFNNEADTPDNFQSRRPNTSFCFLDIRSPGLGDTAMYLCATSPRQGDTGANVLTFGAGSRLTVL.

This chain connects TRBV4-1 to TRBJ2-2, with 7 bases identical to TRBD1. The CDR3 covers 14 residues. V shed 1 base, J shed 9 bases, and the junction held 5 bases outside the gene matches. The germline gives CDR1 MGHRA, CDR2 YSYEKL. The CDR3: CASSQATGQRELFF. CDR3 nucleotides: TGCGCCAGCAGCCAAGCCACGGGACAGCGGGAGCTGTTTTTT.

V and J are TRBV29-1 and TRBJ2-1; perhaps D is TRBD1 or TRBD2 (7 bases each). Trimming shortened V by 0 bases and J by 5 bases, and 17 bases separated the two germline ends. Germline CDR1 is SQVTM and CDR2 is ANQGSEA. The CDR3 has 16 amino acids. The chain's CDR3 is CSVEDQGGSGNNEQFF. Written as DNA, the CDR3 is TGCAGCGTTGAAGATCAGGGGGGGAGTGGGAACAATGAGCAGTTCTTC.

The rearrangement links TRBV7-3 to TRBJ2-7; the D gene is possibly TRBD1 (6 bases). Germline CDR1 is SGHTA and CDR2 is FQGTGA. The CDR3 runs to 13 residues. V was clipped by 0 bases and J by 3 bases, with 6 bases between them. CDR3 nucleotides: TGTGCCAGCAGCTTAACAGGGGGCTACGAGCAGTACTTC. The encoded protein is CASSLTGGYEQYF.

This clonotype occurred once. The rearrangement joins TRBV20-1 to TRBJ1-5, with D perhaps matching TRBD1 (5 bases). CDR1 and CDR2 from the germline V gene are DFQATT and SNEGSKA (reference sequence). V lost 3 bases, J lost 5 bases, and 11 bases lay in between. The CDR3 runs to 13 residues. CDR3 bases: TGCAGTGCTAGCTTCAGGGAGGATCAGCCCCAGCATTTT. Its translation is CSASFREDQPQHF.

The rearrangement links TRBV3-1 to TRBJ2-7; D not resolved. In germline, CDR1 is LGHDT, CDR2 YNNKEL (reference sequence). V was cut by 1 base and J by 5 bases, with 3 bases left in between. The CDR3 is made up of 11 amino acids. The CDR3 DNA reads as TGTGCCAGCAGCCAAGGGAACGAGCAGTACTTC. This encodes CASSQGNEQYF.

This chain joins TRBV11-3 and TRBJ2-3, with TRBD2 matching 10 bases. CDR1 SGHNT and CDR2 YENEEA come from the germline V gene. Losses at the gene ends were 6 bases for V and 5 bases for J; bases not matched to a gene: 8. CDR3 length: 15 amino acids. The CDR3 region has the DNA TGTGCCAGCAGTGGGGCGGGACTAGCGAGAGATACGCAGTATTTT. Translation gives CASSGAGLARDTQYF.

This sequence joins TRBV11-1 and TRBJ2-7; D remains ambiguous. The CDR3 has 13 residues. Germline CDR1 SGHAT, CDR2 FQDESV (reference sequence). The V end lost 5 bases, the J end lost 2 bases, and 10 bases lay between the germline ends. The CDR3 DNA reads TGTGCCAGCAGCCCGACTGGAACCTACGAGCAGTACTTC. Translating gives CASSPTGTYEQYF.

This clonotype has only one observation. The chain combines TRBV14 with TRBJ2-5; weak D call: TRBD2 (6 bases). V lost 1 base and J 4 bases, leaving 16 bases between the germline ends. This CDR3 is 16 amino acids long. Germline CDR1 SGHDN, CDR2 FVKESK. The CDR3 DNA follows: TGTGCCAGCAGCCAAGCCGACGGGAGAGCAGTAGAGACCCAGTACTTC. Amino acid sequence: CASSQADGRAVETQYF.